This T cell receptor beta chain was identified in a study of blood T cell repertoires in COVID-19. Study-wide background: Acute and convalescent COVID-19 specimens originated in the United States, Italy and Spain. In each case, the material was cDNA or gDNA derived from T cells, B-cell-depleted T cells, or PBMCs.

The trim removed 3 bases at V and 6 bases at J, leaving 24 bases unmatched. Germline lookup yields CDR1 LNHDA and CDR2 SQIVND (reference sequence). The CDR3 contains 20 residues. Sequencing was performed with immunoSEQ multiplex PCR; in TCRdb, only in-frame clones are kept and a portion is missing. The sample lists almost 100,000 clones; roughly nine tenths were seen once. Concerning this clone: With a much larger clone just one base away, this may be a read error.

This sequence joins TRBV19 and TRBJ1-1; 8 nucleotides agree with TRBD1. The sequence came from a man in his fifties with acute or convalescent COVID-19. Input material: peripheral blood. The CDR3 reads CASSIGNRGGAPPMGPEAFF. DNA for the CDR3: TGTGCCAGTAGTATTGGGAACAGGGGGGGGGCACCTCCAATGGGCCCTGAAGCTTTCTTT.